The entry that follows covers one TCR beta chain sequence. Combining a sample-barcoded 5' primer with a J-beta primer mix, a second PCR ran for roughly 7 to 12 cycles. One entry per CDR3 protein results from TCRdb running MiXCR on the 5' RACE reads. Of hundreds of thousands of distinct CDR3 sequences listed, around 49% were seen once; the top ten hold about a third. These data are taken from a study of blood T cells in healthy people across ages. The germline CDR1 and CDR2 sequences are SEHNR and FQNEAQ (reference sequence). With 1 base removed from V and 0 bases from J, the gap between germline ends came to 9 bases. The CDR3 has 15 residues.

This chain uses TRBV7-9 with TRBJ1-2; weak D call: TRBD1 (5 bases). The sequenced material came from blood. The source of this sequence is a woman aged 60-75 years in good health. The CDR3, as DNA: TGTGCCAGCAGCTTAGGGACAACCTCTAACTATGGCTACACCTTC. Amino acid sequence: CASSLGTTSNYGYTF.